This T cell receptor beta chain was identified in a study of T cells after yellow fever vaccination. Study information: SMART-Seq v4 Ultra Low Input handled preparation of low-cell-number fractions. Findings and limits, study-wide: Re-detected after boosting: most primary clones, more than 95% of CD4 and around 86% of CD8. There was a small share of clonotypes that showed up in both the CD4 and CD8 compartments.

MiXCR, applied by TCRdb to the 5' RACE reads, yields one record per CDR3 protein. The table has a few hundred thousand distinct CDR3 sequences, roughly 8.4% seen once. A remark on this clonotype: Its target is not known.

This sequence was found in a man aged 18-30 years who received the YFV17D yellow fever vaccine. Sequencing used PBMCs, obtained more than 35 days after the first yellow fever vaccination.

CDR3 protein: CASRTGSRNSPLHF. The DNA for the CDR3 is TGTGCCAGCAGGACCGGGAGCCGAAATTCACCCCTCCACTTT. The chain is built from TRBV28 and TRBJ1-6; D gene uncertain. V was pared by 6 bases and J by 7 bases, with 13 bases between. This CDR3 is built from 14 residues. In germline, CDR1 is MDHEN, CDR2 SYDVKM. The complete variable domain, with remaining parts taken from reference TRBV28 and TRBJ1-6, reads DVKVTQSSRYLVKRTGEKVFLECVQDMDHENMFWYRQDPGLGLRLIYFSYDVKMKEKGDIPEGYSVSREKKERFSLILESASTNQTSMYLCASRTGSRNSPLHFGNGTRLTVT.